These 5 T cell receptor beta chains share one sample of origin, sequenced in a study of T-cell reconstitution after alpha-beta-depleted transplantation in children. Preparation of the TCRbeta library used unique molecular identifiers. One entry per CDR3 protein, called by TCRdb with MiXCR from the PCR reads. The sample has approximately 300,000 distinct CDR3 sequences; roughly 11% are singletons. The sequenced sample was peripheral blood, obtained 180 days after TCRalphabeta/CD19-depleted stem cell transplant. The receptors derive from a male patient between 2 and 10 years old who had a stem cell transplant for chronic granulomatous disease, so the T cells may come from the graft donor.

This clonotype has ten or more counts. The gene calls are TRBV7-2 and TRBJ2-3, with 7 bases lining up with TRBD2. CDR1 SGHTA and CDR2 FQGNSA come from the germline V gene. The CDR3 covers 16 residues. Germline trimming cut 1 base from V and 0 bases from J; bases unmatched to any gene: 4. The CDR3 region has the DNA TGTGCCAGCAGCTTAGGGAGCGGGAAAAGCACAGATACGCAGTATTTT. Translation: CASSLGSGKSTDTQYF.

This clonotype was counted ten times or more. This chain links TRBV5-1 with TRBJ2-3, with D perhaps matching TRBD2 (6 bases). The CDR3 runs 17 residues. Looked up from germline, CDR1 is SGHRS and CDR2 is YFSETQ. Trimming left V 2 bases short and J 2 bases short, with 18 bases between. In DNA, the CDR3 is TGCGCCAGCAGCTTCCTCGAGGGAGGTCTTCCCACAGATACGCAGTATTTT. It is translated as CASSFLEGGLPTDTQYF.

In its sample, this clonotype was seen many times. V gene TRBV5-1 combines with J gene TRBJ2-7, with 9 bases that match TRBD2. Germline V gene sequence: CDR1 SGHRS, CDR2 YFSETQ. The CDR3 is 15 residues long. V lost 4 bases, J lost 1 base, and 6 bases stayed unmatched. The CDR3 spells CASSKTSGDSYEQYF. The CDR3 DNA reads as TGCGCCAGCAGCAAGACTAGCGGAGATTCCTACGAGCAGTACTTC. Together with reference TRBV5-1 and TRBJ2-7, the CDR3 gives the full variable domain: KAGVTQTPRYLIKTRGQQVTLSCSPISGHRSVSWYQQTPGQGLQFLFEYFSETQRNKGNFPGRFSGRQFSNSRSEMNVSTLELGDSALYLCASSKTSGDSYEQYFGPGTRLTVT.

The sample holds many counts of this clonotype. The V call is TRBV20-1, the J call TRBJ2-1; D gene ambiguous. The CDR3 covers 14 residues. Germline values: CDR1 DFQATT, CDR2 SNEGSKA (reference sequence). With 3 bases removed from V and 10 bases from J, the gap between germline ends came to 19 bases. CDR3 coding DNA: TGCAGTGCTAGCCTCCCCCGACTCGGTGGGGAGCAGTTCTTC. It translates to CSASLPRLGGEQFF.

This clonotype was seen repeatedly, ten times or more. The CDR3 loop is CASSQGLAGVREQFF. DNA of the CDR3: TGCGCCAGCAGCCAAGGGCTAGCGGGTGTGCGGGAGCAGTTCTTC. This chain uses TRBV4-3 with TRBJ2-1, with 8 nucleotides matching TRBD2. Trimming took 1 base from V and 10 from J; bases not matched to a gene: 9. Looked up from germline, CDR1 is LGHNA and CDR2 is YSLEER. This CDR3 is 15 amino acids long.